This TCR beta chain was sequenced in a study of regulatory T cells in long-lasting Graves disease. With iRepertoire HTBI primers and Arm-PCR of CDR3 regions, TCR beta libraries were built. TCRdb reprocessed the multiplex PCR reads via MiXCR and lists one record per CDR3 protein. The table has roughly 420,000 distinct CDR3 sequences, about 15% seen once. This clonotype was seen repeatedly, ten times or more. CDR1 KGHDR and CDR2 SFDVKD come from the germline V gene. CDR3 length: 17 residues. With V trimmed by 2 bases and J by 4 bases, 8 bases remained unmatched. Time point described: newly diagnosed GD, antithyroid drugs for less than 3 months. Isolated PBMC RNA provided the starting material for the TCR library. An endocrinology unit in Xi'an, China, supplied the patients. Approximately 10-milliliter peripheral blood samples went into EDTA tubes. The sample also formed part of further work on T cells in Graves' hyperthyroidism and ophthalmopathy. That work states: Median prediction lead before ophthalmopathy onset was six to eight months with the model.

This chain uses TRBV24-1 with TRBJ2-2; 8 positions match TRBD2. This TCR derives from a woman younger than 45 with Graves disease. The sample in question was peripheral blood mononuclear cells (PBMCs), obtained at new diagnosis, from a patient treated with antithyroid drugs. The CDR3 bases are TGTGCCACCAGTGATTCCCATTCCGGGACTAGCACCGGGGAGCTGTTTTTT. It translates to CATSDSHSGTSTGELFF.